This TCR beta chain comes out of a study of cytomegalovirus exposure and HLA in healthy donors. Study context: Prior work identified 117 million unique TCR beta sequences in 150 million to 200 million T cells.

Worth noting for this clone: Antigen specificity is unknown.

Primers included in the PCR were 60 Vbeta and 13 Jbeta primers. Method: immunoSEQ multiplex PCR; TCRdb's copy keeps in-frame clones and lacks some. The table includes 200,000 to 250,000 clones, over 60% detected once. Study-level findings and limits: The authors considered a cluster of highly shared sequence variants likely to be a sequencing artifact.

The receptor comes from a man in his forties in good health and CMV-seronegative. Source material: PBMCs.

The CDR3, as DNA: TGCGCCGACAGGGATACGAACACCGGGGAGCTGTTTTTT. As protein: CADRDTNTGELFF. The V call is TRBV10-2, the J call TRBJ2-2, with 7 bases lining up with TRBD1. Trimming took 11 bases from V and 0 from J; bases not matched to a gene: 3. CDR3 length: 13 residues. Germline CDR1 is WSHSY and CDR2 is SAAADI.